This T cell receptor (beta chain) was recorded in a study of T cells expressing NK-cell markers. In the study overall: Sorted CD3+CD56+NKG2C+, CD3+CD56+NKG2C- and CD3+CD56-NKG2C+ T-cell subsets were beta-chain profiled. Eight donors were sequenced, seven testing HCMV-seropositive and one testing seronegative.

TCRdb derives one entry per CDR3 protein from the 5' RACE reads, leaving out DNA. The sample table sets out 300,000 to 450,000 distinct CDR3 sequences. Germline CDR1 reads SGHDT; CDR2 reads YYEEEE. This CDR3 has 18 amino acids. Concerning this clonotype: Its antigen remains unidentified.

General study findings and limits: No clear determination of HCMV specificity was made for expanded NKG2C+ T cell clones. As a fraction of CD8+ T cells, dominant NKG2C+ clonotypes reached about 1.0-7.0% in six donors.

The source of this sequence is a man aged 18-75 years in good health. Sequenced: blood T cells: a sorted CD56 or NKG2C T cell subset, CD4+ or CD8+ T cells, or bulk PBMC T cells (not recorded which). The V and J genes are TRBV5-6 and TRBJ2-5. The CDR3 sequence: CASSFGLVVGAGKETQYF.